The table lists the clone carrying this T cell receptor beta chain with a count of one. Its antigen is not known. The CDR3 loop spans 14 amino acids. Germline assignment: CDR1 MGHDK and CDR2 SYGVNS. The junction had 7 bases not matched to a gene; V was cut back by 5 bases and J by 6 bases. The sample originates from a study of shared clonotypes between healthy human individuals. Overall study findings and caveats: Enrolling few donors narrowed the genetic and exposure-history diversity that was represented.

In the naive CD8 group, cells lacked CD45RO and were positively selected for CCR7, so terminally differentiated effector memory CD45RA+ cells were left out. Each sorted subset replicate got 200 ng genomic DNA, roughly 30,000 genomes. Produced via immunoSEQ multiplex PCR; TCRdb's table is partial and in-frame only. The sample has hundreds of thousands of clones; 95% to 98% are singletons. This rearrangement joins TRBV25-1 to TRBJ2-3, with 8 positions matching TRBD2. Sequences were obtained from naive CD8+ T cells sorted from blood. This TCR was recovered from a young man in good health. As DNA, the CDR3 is TGTGCCAGCAGTCTGGCTAGCGGGTGGGATACGCAGTATTTT. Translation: CASSLASGWDTQYF.